This TCR beta chain was identified in a study of blood T cell repertoires in COVID-19. Study background: Acute and convalescent COVID-19 samples came from the United States, Italy and Spain. In each case, the material was cDNA or gDNA derived from T cells, B-cell-depleted T cells, or PBMCs.

Original processing notes: Amplified reference gene primers provided the basis for estimating nucleated cell counts. Using immunoSEQ multiplex PCR, the repertoire was profiled, and TCRdb retains in-frame clones only, with some absent. That table is the source of V, J and clone size, and D and trimming were worked out from the DNA. This table has about 44,000 clones, 75% to 90% appearing once. The V gene's germline CDR1 is SGHRS and CDR2 YFSETQ. Trimming cost V 0 bases and J 1 base, with 7 bases left between them. The CDR3 has 15 residues. The receptor was derived from a woman in her forties with acute or convalescent COVID-19. This chain uses TRBV5-1 with TRBJ2-2; D remains unclear. Sequenced sample: peripheral blood. This CDR3 is CASSLGQKNTGELFF. CDR3 nucleotide sequence: TGCGCCAGCAGCTTGGGTCAGAAGAACACCGGGGAGCTGTTTTTT.